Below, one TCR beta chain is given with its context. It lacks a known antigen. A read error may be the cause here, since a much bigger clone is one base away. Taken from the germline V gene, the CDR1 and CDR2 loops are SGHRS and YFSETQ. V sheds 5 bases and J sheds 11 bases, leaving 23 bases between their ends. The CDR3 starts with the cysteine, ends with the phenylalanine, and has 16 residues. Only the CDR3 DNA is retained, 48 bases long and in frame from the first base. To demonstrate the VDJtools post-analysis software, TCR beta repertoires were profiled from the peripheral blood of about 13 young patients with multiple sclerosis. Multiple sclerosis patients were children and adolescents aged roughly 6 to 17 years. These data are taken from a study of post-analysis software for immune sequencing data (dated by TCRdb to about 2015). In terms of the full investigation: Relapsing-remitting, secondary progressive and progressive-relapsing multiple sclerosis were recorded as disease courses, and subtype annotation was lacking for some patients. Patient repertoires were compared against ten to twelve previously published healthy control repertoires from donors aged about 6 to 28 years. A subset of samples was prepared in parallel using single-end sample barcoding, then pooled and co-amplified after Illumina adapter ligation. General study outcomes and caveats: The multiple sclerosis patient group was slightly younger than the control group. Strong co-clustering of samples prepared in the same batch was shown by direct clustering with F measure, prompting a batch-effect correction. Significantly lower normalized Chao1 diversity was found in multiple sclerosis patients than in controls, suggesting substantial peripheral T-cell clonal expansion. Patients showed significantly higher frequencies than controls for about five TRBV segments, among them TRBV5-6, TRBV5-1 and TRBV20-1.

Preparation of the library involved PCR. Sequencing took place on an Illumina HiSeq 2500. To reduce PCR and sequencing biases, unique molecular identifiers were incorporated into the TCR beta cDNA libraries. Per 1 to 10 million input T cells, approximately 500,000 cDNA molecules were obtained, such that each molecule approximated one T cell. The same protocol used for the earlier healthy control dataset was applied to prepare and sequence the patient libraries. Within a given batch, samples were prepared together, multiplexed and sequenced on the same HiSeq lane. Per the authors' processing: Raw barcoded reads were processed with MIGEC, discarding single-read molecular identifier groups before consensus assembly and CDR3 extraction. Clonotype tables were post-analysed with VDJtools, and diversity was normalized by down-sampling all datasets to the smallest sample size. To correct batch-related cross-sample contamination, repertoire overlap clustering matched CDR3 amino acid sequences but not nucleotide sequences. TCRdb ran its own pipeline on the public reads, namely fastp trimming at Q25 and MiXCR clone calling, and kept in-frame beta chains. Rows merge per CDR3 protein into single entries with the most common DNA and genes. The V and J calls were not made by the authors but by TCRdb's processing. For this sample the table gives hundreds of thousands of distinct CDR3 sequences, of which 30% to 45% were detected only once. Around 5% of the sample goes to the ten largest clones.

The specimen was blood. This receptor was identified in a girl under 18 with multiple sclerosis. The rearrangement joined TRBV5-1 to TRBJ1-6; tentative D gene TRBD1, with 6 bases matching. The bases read TGCGCCAGCAGTATGACGGGGGGGCGCGGACGTCCACCCCTCCACTTT. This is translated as CASSMTGGRGRPPLHF.